This TCR beta chain derives from a study of T-cell memory formation after mild COVID-19 (dated by TCRdb to about 2021). Describing the broader study: TCR sequence clusters from the two donors were largely donor specific. T-cell clones expanding and contracting after mild COVID-19 in two donors were tracked by longitudinal TCRalpha and TCRbeta repertoire sequencing. Two young, previously healthy adult volunteers, one female and one male, were included in the cohort.

Ficoll-Paque density gradient centrifugation was used to isolate PBMCs. Taken from cysteine to phenylalanine, the CDR3 has 13 residues. CDR3 DNA is the only sequence kept; it has 39 bases, read in frame from the first base. Ends trimmed: V by 1 base, J by 5 bases; bases unmatched to a gene: 1. CDR1 is given as SQVTM and CDR2 as ANQGSEA, both from the germline V gene. For this clonotype: Its antigen remains undetermined. No base quality information exists; no much larger clone differs at one position.

The listed sequencing device is Illumina NovaSeq 6000. TCRalpha and TCRbeta cDNA libraries were built by 5'RACE with constant-segment primers, adding sample barcodes and unique molecular identifiers. Trizol reagent was used to extract RNA from every sample. The libraries were amplified in two PCR steps, and the second step added a second sample barcode and Illumina TruSeq adapters. The libraries were sequenced on an Illumina NovaSeq using 2 x 150 bp paired-end reads. From the authors' description of their analysis: The reads were demultiplexed and collapsed into UMI-guided consensus sequences using migec v1.2.7. Using mixcr v2.1.11, UMI consensuses were aligned to TRA and TRB V and J templates and then assembled into clonotypes. A clonotype was counted as expanded or contracted only when both edgeR and NoisET called the clonotype significant, with the noise models trained on biological replicates. edgeR calls used a false discovery rate-adjusted p below 0.01 and a log2 fold-change threshold of 1. As an exploratory analysis of dynamics, max-normalized trajectories of the 1000 most abundant clonotypes were examined with PCA combined with hierarchical clustering. Separately sequenced CD4+ and CD8+ repertoires were used to assign a CD4 or CD8 phenotype to each responding clone. TCRdb passed the public sequencing reads through fastp at Q25 and MiXCR, retaining productive beta sequences. Entries that share a CDR3 protein sequence are merged under the most common genes and DNA. V and J calls and clone size were set by TCRdb, not the authors. Within this sample are 100,000 to 150,000 distinct CDR3 sequences, with over 15% of them counted one time only. The top ten hold 5.2% of the sample.

General findings and caveats noted by the study authors: Clones that contracted from day 15 to 85 showed balanced CD4/CD8 phenotypes, whereas a second wave of clones that expanded from day 15 to 37 leaned towards CD4+. Contracting CD4+ clones turned up mainly in the CM and EM memory subsets, whereas EMRA was where CD8+ clones were enriched. Whether the second-wave clones peaking on day 37 were SARS-CoV-2 specific was not confirmed. The detection of some responding clones in pre-infection memory suggests that pre-existing cross-reactive memory T cells joined the SARS-CoV-2 response. The study included only two mild cases, and larger cohorts that include severe cases with pre-infection samples were judged to be necessary.

The sequenced sample was PBMCs or a T cell subset sorted from them (not recorded which). The clonotype originates from a man younger than 35 who had mild COVID-19 (a few samples of this study predate the infection). The sample titles of this study are shuffled in the database, so cell type and time point are left out; the donor was told from shared clones. Rearrangement joined TRBV29-1 to TRBJ2-1, with 8 bases in between that match TRBD1. The nucleotide sequence is TGCAGCGTTGAAGGGACAGGGAACAATGAGCAGTTCTTC. It translates to CSVEGTGNNEQFF.